This TCR beta chain comes out of a study of patients and donors after allogeneic stem cell transplantation. In TCRdb, the RT-PCR reads were re-called with MiXCR into one record per CDR3 protein. The sample shows 50,000 to 60,000 distinct CDR3 sequences, 13% of them seen only once. This CDR3 has 13 amino acids. Trimming cost V 1 base and J 3 bases, with 7 bases left between them. Germline V gene sequence: CDR1 LGHDT, CDR2 YNNKEL (reference sequence). The V call is TRBV3-1, the J call TRBJ2-7; D remains unclear. This TCR was sampled from a human donor who was either an allogeneic HSCT recipient or a stem cell or donor lymphocyte infusion donor (not recorded which). It is not recorded whose cells these are; they may come from a transplant donor. The specimen was blood, either unsorted or a sorted T cell fraction (not recorded which). CDR3 coding DNA: TGTGCCAGCAGCCAAGTACAGAACTACGAGCAGTACTTC. This codes for CASSQVQNYEQYF.